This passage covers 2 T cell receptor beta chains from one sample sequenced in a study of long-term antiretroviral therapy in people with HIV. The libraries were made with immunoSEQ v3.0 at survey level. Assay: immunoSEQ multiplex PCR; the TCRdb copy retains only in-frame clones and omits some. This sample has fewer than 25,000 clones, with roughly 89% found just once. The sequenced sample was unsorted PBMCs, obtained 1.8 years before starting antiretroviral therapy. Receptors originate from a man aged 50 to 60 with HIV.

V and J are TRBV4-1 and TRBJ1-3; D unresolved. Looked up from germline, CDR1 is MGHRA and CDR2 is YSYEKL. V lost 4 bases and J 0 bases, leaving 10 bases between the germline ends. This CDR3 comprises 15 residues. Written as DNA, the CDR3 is TGCGCCAGCAGCCCGACACCTTTCTCTGGAAACACCATATATTTT. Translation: CASSPTPFSGNTIYF.

The CDR3 region is CASTMTVEETQYF. CDR3 nucleotide sequence: TGTGCCAGCACCATGACAGTCGAAGAGACCCAGTACTTC. J is TRBJ2-5 and V is TRBV25-1; weak D call: TRBD1 (5 bases). The CDR3 consists of 13 residues. From germline, CDR1 is MGHDK and CDR2 SYGVNS. The ends were cut back, 7 bases at V and 3 bases at J, with 12 bases in the middle.